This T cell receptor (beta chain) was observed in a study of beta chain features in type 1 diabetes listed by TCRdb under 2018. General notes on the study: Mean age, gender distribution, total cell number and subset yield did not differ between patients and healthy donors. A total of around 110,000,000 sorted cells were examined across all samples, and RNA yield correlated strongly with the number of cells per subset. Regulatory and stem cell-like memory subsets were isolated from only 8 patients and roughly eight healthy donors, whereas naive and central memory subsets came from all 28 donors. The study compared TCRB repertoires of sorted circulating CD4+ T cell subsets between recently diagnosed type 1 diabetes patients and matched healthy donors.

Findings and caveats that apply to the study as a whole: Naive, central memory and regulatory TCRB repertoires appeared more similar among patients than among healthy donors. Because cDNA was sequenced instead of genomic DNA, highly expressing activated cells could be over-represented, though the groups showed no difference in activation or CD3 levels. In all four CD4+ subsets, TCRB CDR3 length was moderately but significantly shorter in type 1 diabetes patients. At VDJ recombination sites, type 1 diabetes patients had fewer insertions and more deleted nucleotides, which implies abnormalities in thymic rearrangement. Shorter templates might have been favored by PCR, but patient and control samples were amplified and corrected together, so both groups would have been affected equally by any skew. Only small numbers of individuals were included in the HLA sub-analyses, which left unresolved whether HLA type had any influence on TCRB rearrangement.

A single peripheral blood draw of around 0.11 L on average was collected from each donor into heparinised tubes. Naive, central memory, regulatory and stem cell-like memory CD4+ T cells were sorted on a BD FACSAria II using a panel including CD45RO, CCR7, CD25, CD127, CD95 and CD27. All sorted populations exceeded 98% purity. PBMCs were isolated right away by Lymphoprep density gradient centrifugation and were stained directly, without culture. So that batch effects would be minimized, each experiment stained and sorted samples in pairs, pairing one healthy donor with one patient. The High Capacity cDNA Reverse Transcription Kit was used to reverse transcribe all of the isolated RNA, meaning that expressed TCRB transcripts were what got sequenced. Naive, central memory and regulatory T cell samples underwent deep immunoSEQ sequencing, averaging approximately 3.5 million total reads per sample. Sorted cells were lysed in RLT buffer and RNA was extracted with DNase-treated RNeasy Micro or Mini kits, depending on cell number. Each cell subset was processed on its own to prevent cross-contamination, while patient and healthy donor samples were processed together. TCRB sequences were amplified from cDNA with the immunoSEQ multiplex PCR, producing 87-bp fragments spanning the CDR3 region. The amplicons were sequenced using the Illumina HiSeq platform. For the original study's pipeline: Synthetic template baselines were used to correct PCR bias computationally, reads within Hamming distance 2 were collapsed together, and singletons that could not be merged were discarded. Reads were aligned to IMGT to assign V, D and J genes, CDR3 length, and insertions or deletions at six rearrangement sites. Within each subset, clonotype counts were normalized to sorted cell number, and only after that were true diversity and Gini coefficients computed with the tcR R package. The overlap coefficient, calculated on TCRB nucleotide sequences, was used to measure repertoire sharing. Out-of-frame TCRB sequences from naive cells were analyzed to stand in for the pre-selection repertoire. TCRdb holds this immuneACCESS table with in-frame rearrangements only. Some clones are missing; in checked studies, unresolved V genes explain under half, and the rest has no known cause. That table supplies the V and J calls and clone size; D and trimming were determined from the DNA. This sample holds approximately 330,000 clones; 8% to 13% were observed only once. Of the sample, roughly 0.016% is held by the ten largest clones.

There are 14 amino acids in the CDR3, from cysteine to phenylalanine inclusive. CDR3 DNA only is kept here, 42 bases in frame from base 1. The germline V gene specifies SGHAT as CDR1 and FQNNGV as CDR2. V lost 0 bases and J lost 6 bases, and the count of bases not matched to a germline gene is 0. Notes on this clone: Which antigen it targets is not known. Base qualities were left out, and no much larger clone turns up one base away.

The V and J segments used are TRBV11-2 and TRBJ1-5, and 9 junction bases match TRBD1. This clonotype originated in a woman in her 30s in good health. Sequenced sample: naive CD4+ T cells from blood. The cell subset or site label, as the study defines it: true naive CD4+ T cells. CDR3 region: CASSLETGGQPQHF. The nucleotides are TGTGCCAGCAGCTTAGAGACAGGGGGTCAGCCCCAGCATTTT.